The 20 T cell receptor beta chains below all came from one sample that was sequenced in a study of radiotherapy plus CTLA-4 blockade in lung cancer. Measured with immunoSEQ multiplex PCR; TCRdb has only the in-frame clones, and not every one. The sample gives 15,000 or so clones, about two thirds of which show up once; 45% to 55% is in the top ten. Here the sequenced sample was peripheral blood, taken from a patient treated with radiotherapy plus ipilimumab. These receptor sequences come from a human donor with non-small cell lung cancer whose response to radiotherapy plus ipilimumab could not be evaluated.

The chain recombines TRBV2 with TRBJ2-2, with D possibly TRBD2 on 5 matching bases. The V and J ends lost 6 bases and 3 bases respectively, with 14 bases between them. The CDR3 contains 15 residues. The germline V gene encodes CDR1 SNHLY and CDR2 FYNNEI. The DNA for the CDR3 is TGTGCCAGCAGGGTCGGGAATAGCGACACCGGGGAGCTGTTTTTT. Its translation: CASRVGNSDTGELFF.

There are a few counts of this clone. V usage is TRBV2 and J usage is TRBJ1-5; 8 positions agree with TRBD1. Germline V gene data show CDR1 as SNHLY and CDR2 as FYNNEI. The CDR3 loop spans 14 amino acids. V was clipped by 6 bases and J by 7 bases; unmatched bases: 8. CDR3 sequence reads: CASSPQGAEQPQHF. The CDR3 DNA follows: TGTGCCAGCAGCCCCCAGGGGGCTGAGCAGCCCCAGCATTTT.

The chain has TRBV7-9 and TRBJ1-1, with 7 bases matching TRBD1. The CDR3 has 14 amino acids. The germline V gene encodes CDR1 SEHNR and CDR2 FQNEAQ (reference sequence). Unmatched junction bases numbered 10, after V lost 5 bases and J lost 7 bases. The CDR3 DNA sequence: TGTGCCAGCAGCCTCGACCGGGACAGATTTGAAGCTTTCTTT. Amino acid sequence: CASSLDRDRFEAFF.

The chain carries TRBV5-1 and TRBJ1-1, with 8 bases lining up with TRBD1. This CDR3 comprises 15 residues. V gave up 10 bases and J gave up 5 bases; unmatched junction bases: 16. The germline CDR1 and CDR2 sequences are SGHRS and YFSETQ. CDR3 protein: CAGIPVAGGRTEAFF. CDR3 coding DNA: TGCGCCGGCATCCCCGTGGCAGGGGGCAGGACTGAAGCTTTCTTT.

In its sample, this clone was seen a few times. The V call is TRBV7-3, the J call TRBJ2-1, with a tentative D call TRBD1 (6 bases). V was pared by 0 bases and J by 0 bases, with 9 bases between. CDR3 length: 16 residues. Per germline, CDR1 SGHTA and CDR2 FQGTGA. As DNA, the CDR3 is TGTGCCAGCAGCTTAACGTCGGACAGCTCCTACAATGAGCAGTTCTTC. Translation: CASSLTSDSSYNEQFF.

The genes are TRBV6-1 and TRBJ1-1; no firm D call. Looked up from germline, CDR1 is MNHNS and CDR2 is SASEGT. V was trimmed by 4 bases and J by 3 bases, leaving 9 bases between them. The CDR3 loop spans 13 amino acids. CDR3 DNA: TGTGCCAGCAGTGGAGAACCTTACACTGAAGCTTTCTTT. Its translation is CASSGEPYTEAFF.

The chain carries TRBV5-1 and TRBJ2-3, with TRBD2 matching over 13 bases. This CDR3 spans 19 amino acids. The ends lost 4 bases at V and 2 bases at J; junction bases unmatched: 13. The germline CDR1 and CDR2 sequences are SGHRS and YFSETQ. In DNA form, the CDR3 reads TGCGCCAGCAGCGGGGGACTAGCGGGGTCCTTCTCGGACACAGATACGCAGTATTTT. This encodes CASSGGLAGSFSDTDTQYF.

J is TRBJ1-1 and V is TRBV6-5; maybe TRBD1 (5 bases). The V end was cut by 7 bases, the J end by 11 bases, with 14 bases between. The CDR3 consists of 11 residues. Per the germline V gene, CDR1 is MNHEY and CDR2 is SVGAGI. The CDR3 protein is CASTNKGLAFF. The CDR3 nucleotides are TGTGCCAGCACCAATAAGGGGCTGGCTTTCTTT.

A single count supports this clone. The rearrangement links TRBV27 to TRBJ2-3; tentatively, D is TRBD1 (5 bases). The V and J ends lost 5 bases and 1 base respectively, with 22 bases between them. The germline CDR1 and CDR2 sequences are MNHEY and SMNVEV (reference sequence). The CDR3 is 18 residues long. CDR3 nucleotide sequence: TGTGCCAGCAGTCTCTATTCACCCCTGACAGTAGGCACAGATACGCAGTATTTT. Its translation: CASSLYSPLTVGTDTQYF.

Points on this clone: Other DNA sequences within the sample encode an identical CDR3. CDR3 residues: CASRDRVGTDTQYF. DNA of the CDR3: TGTGCCAGCAGAGACAGGGTTGGCACAGATACGCAGTATTTT. This chain uses TRBV6-5 with TRBJ2-3; 7 bases are shared with TRBD1. Unmatched junction bases numbered 4, after V lost 6 bases and J lost 1 base. The CDR3 contains 14 residues. Germline loops: CDR1 MNHEY, CDR2 SVGAGI.

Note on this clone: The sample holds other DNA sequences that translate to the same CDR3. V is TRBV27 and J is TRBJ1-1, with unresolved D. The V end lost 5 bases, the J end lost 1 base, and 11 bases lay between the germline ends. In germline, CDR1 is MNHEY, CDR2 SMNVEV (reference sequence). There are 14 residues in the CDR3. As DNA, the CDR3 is TGTGCCAGCAGTACCTCGGGGTGGAACACTGAAGCTTTCTTT. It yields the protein CASSTSGWNTEAFF.

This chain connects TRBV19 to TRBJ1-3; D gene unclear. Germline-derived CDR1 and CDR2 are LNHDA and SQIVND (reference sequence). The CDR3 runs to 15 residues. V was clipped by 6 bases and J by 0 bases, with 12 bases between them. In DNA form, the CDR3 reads TGTGCCAGTAGGTTGACTAGCCGCTCTGGAAACACCATATATTTT. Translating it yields CASRLTSRSGNTIYF.

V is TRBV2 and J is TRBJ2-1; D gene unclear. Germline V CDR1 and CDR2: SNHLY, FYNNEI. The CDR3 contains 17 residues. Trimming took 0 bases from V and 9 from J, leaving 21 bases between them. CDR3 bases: TGTGCCAGCAGTGAAGCGACATTTGCGTCTCCGAGTCGTGAGCAGTTCTTC. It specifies CASSEATFASPSREQFF.

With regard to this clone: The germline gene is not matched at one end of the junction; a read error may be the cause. CDR3 in amino acids: CASSQGTTYNEQLF. Here the CDR3 DNA reads TGCGCCAGCAGCCAAGGAACTACCTACAATGAGCAGCTCTTC. This sequence joins TRBV4-1 and TRBJ2-1; D gene ambiguous. The germline gives CDR1 MGHRA, CDR2 YSYEKL. The CDR3 is 14 amino acids.

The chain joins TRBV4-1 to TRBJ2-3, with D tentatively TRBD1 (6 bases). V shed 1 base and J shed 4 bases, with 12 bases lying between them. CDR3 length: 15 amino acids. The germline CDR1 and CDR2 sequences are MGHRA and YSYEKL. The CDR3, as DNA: TGCGCCAGCAGCCAAGCTGGGGGCGGGCCAGATACGCAGTATTTT. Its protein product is CASSQAGGGPDTQYF.

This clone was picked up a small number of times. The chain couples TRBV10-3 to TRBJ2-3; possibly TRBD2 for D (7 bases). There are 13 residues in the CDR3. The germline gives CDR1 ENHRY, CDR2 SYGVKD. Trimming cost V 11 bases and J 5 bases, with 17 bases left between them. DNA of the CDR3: TGTGCCGGAGGAGGGGGGGGAGGAGATACGCAGTATTTT. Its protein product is CAGGGGGGDTQYF.

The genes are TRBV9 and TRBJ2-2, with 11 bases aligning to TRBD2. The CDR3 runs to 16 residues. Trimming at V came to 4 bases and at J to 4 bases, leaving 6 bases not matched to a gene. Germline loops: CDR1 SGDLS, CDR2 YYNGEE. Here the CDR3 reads CASSLGTSGGTGELFF. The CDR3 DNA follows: TGTGCCAGCAGCCTAGGGACTAGCGGCGGCACCGGGGAGCTGTTTTTT.

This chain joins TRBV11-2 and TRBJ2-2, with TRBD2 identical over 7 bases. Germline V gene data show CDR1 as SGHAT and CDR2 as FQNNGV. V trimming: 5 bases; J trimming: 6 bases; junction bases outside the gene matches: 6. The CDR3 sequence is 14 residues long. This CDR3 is CASSRTRGAGELFF. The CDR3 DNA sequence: TGTGCCAGCAGCCGGACTAGGGGCGCCGGGGAGCTGTTTTTT.

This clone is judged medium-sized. The CDR3 is CASSLGAATGELFF. CDR3 DNA: TGTGCCAGCAGTTTAGGTGCGGCGACCGGGGAGCTGTTTTTT. The rearrangement joins TRBV27 to TRBJ2-2; unclear D gene. CDR1 and CDR2 (germline): MNHEY, SMNVEV (reference sequence). Trimming shortened V by 2 bases and J by 5 bases, and 9 bases separated the two germline ends. CDR3 length equals 14 residues.

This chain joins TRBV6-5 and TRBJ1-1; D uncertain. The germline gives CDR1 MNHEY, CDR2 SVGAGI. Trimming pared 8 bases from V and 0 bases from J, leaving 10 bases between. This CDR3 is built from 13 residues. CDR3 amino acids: CASWVQMNTEAFF. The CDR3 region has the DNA TGTGCCAGCTGGGTACAGATGAACACTGAAGCTTTCTTT.